This T cell receptor (beta chain) was captured in a study of blood T cell repertoires in COVID-19. For the study at large: Some COVID-19 samples were acute and others convalescent; all came from the United States, Italy and Spain.

Germline values: CDR1 SNHLY, CDR2 FYNNEI. V lost 9 bases to trimming and J lost 5 bases; unmatched junction nucleotides: 9. The CDR3 spans 15 residues. A Seattle source enrolled patients during active infection and followed them longitudinally. The repertoire was sequenced with immunoSEQ multiplex PCR; TCRdb's copy has only in-frame clones and lacks some. Of roughly 60,000 clones in the sample, roughly 83% were seen once. The chain has TRBV2 and TRBJ2-5, with 13 bases identical to TRBD2. The source material was peripheral blood. This clonotype was sampled from a man between 45 and 60 years old with COVID-19, enrolled during active disease. In nucleotides, the CDR3 is TGTGCCAGGAGGAGGACTAGCGGGAGCGGTGAGACCCAGTACTTC. It codes for CARRRTSGSGETQYF. Supplemented by reference TRBV2 and TRBJ2-5, the full variable domain reads EPEVTQTPSHQVTQMGQEVILRCVPISNHLYFYWYRQILGQKVEFLVSFYNNEISEKSEIFDDQFSVERPDGSNFTLKIRSTKLEDSAMYFCARRRTSGSGETQYFGPGTRLLVL.